Below are 6 T cell receptor beta chains sequenced from a single sample in a study of technical replicates of blood from a handful of donors. Generated by immunoSEQ multiplex PCR, the TCRdb table keeps only in-frame clones and is missing some. Of about 73,000 clones in the sample, 85% to 95% were seen once. The source material was PBMCs. Receptors were obtained from a human donor in good health. Some clones in this sample may be carry-over from other donors' samples.

V usage is TRBV4-1 and J usage is TRBJ2-7; 7 bases map to TRBD1. Germline V gene lookup returns CDR1 MGHRA and CDR2 YSYEKL. The CDR3 runs 14 residues. With 1 base clipped from V and 6 bases from J, the junction kept 6 bases outside the gene matches. This CDR3 reads CASSQGRTGPEQYF. The CDR3 DNA reads as TGCGCCAGCAGCCAAGGGCGGACAGGACCCGAGCAGTACTTC.

V gene TRBV6-1 combines with J gene TRBJ2-7; TRBD1 aligns across 8 bases. The CDR3 is 12 amino acids. J gave up 4 bases and V 6 bases, and 2 bases lay outside the gene matches. CDR1 is MNHNS and CDR2 is SASEGT in the germline V gene. CDR3 amino acids: CASRGDRYEQYF. For the CDR3, the DNA is TGTGCCAGCAGGGGGGACAGGTACGAGCAGTACTTC.

V is TRBV20-1 and J is TRBJ1-1, with D possibly matching TRBD1 (5 bases). CDR1 is DFQATT and CDR2 is SNEGSKA in the germline V gene (reference sequence). The CDR3 loop spans 11 amino acids. Trimming left V 4 bases short and J 11 bases short, with 14 bases between. CDR3 sequence (DNA): TGCAGTGCTAAAAAAGGGGAAGAGGCTTTCTTT. Translated, it gives CSAKKGEEAFF.

CDR3 loop: CASSATGGGTDTQYF. The CDR3 nucleotides are TGTGCCAGCAGTGCGACAGGGGGTGGCACAGATACGCAGTATTTT. The V call is TRBV2, the J call TRBJ2-3; 9 nucleotides line up with TRBD1. The CDR3 contains 15 residues. V shed 4 bases, J shed 1 base, and the junction held 3 bases outside the gene matches. Germline V lookup: CDR1 SNHLY, CDR2 FYNNEI.

The V gene is TRBV30, the J gene TRBJ2-7, with a possible D match to TRBD1 (5 bases). The CDR3 is 12 amino acids. The germline gives CDR1 GTSNPN, CDR2 SVGIG (reference sequence). The V and J ends lost 1 base and 5 bases respectively, with 9 bases between them. The CDR3 nucleotides are TGTGCCTGGAGTGGTCAGGGAAACGAGCAGTACTTC. It codes for CAWSGQGNEQYF.

V is TRBV15 and J is TRBJ2-3, with D possibly TRBD2 on 6 matching bases. This CDR3 comprises 12 residues. Germline V gene data show CDR1 as LNHNV and CDR2 as YYDKDF (reference sequence). Trimming pared 5 bases from V and 6 bases from J, leaving 9 bases between. The CDR3 sequence is CATSPEGDTQYF. DNA for the CDR3: TGTGCCACCAGCCCGGAGGGGGATACGCAGTATTTT.